This is a list of T cell receptor beta chains from one sample in a study of shared clonotypes between healthy human individuals. The data were produced by immunoSEQ multiplex PCR, yet TCRdb's version contains in-frame clones alone and is incomplete. Of approximately 2.4 million clones in the sample, approximately 94% are singletons; the top ten hold around 0.13%. Material: naive CD4+ T cells sorted from blood. The receptors originated from a man younger than 30 in good health. CDR3s include the opening cysteine and the closing phenylalanine or tryptophan. The order of the fields is J gene, D gene, CDR3 length, clone size, V gene, CDR3 protein, CDR3 DNA. The D gene is left open where the match is weak. Rows may omit the clone size; those that give it use once, few, many or a size class.

j_gene: TRBJ1-6; d_gene: .; len: 11; abundance: .; v_gene: TRBV30; CDR3aa: CAWSVELPLHF; CDR3nt: TGTGCCTGGAGTGTGGAATTACCCCTCCACTTT
j_gene: TRBJ2-2; d_gene: .; len: 13; abundance: .; v_gene: TRBV28; CDR3aa: CASSFGLPGELFF; CDR3nt: TGTGCCAGCAGTTTCGGTTTGCCCGGGGAGCTGTTTTTT
j_gene: TRBJ2-7; d_gene: TRBD1; len: 16; abundance: .; v_gene: TRBV7-9; CDR3aa: CASSLGPGQGANEQYF; CDR3nt: TGTGCCAGCAGCTTAGGCCCCGGACAGGGGGCCAACGAGCAGTACTTC
j_gene: TRBJ2-1; d_gene: .; len: 14; abundance: .; v_gene: TRBV5-4; CDR3aa: CASSPPQRNNEQFF; CDR3nt: TGTGCCAGCAGCCCCCCCCAACGGAACAATGAGCAGTTCTTC
j_gene: TRBJ2-3; d_gene: TRBD2; len: 16; abundance: .; v_gene: TRBV5-1; CDR3aa: CASKELAGGSTDTQYF; CDR3nt: TGCGCCAGCAAGGAACTAGCGGGGGGATCCACAGATACGCAGTATTTT
j_gene: TRBJ2-3; d_gene: .; len: 15; abundance: .; v_gene: TRBV18; CDR3aa: CASSPSGISTDTQYF; CDR3nt: TGTGCCAGCTCACCATCAGGAATTAGCACAGATACGCAGTATTTT
j_gene: TRBJ2-5; d_gene: TRBD2; len: 17; abundance: .; v_gene: TRBV11-3; CDR3aa: CASSLGTSGRGEETQYF; CDR3nt: TGTGCCAGCAGCCTAGGGACTAGCGGGAGGGGTGAAGAGACCCAGTACTTC
j_gene: TRBJ1-1; d_gene: TRBD1; len: 16; abundance: .; v_gene: TRBV25-1; CDR3aa: CASSDPSPGTGTKAFF; CDR3nt: TGTGCCAGCAGTGACCCTAGTCCCGGGACAGGGACGAAGGCTTTCTTT
j_gene: TRBJ1-5; d_gene: .; len: 15; abundance: few; v_gene: TRBV6-6; CDR3aa: CASSHIDSSNQPQHF; CDR3nt: TGTGCCAGCAGTCACATTGACAGTTCCAATCAGCCCCAGCATTTT
j_gene: TRBJ1-1; d_gene: .; len: 14; abundance: .; v_gene: TRBV6-5; CDR3aa: CASREAVMNTEAFF; CDR3nt: TGTGCCAGCAGAGAGGCCGTAATGAACACTGAAGCTTTCTTT
j_gene: TRBJ1-1; d_gene: .; len: 13; abundance: few; v_gene: TRBV30; CDR3aa: CAWSGSPNTEAFF; CDR3nt: TGTGCCTGGAGTGGCAGCCCGAACACTGAAGCTTTCTTT
j_gene: TRBJ1-6; d_gene: .; len: 13; abundance: .; v_gene: TRBV6-1; CDR3aa: CASSFTYNSPLHF; CDR3nt: TGTGCCAGCAGTTTCACCTATAATTCACCCCTCCACTTT
j_gene: TRBJ1-6; d_gene: TRBD1; len: 15; abundance: .; v_gene: TRBV10-3; CDR3aa: CAISVGGVDNSPLHF; CDR3nt: TGTGCCATCAGTGTAGGGGGCGTCGATAATTCACCCCTCCACTTT
j_gene: TRBJ1-6; d_gene: .; len: 15; abundance: .; v_gene: TRBV5-8; CDR3aa: CASSVGGAPNSPLHF; CDR3nt: TGTGCCAGCAGCGTTGGGGGGGCCCCAAATTCACCCCTCCACTTT
j_gene: TRBJ2-1; d_gene: TRBD2; len: 16; abundance: .; v_gene: TRBV9; CDR3aa: CASSLGLAGTYNEQFF; CDR3nt: TGTGCCAGCAGCCTAGGACTAGCGGGAACGTACAATGAGCAGTTCTTC
j_gene: TRBJ1-1; d_gene: .; len: 16; abundance: .; v_gene: TRBV11-2; CDR3aa: CASSLGSGTGGTEAFF; CDR3nt: TGTGCCAGCAGCTTAGGTAGCGGGACTGGGGGCACTGAAGCTTTCTTT
j_gene: TRBJ1-3; d_gene: .; len: 13; abundance: .; v_gene: TRBV7-9; CDR3aa: CASSLGFGNTIYF; CDR3nt: TGTGCCAGCAGCCTGGGATTCGGAAACACCATATATTTT
j_gene: TRBJ2-3; d_gene: TRBD2; len: 17; abundance: .; v_gene: TRBV4-1; CDR3aa: CASSQSSGGRLTDTQYF; CDR3nt: TGCGCCAGCAGCCAAAGCTCGGGAGGGCGCCTCACAGATACGCAGTATTTT
j_gene: TRBJ2-5; d_gene: .; len: 13; abundance: .; v_gene: TRBV5-4; CDR3aa: CASSLAIRETQYF; CDR3nt: TGTGCCAGCAGCTTGGCAATTCGAGAGACCCAGTACTTC
j_gene: TRBJ2-3; d_gene: .; len: 15; abundance: .; v_gene: TRBV5-1; CDR3aa: CASSLTLSGTDTQYF; CDR3nt: TGCGCCAGCAGCCTGACCCTTTCCGGCACAGATACGCAGTATTTT
j_gene: TRBJ2-5; d_gene: .; len: 15; abundance: .; v_gene: TRBV19; CDR3aa: CASSVGTTGRETQYF; CDR3nt: TGTGCCAGTAGTGTAGGGACAACGGGGCGCGAGACCCAGTACTTC
j_gene: TRBJ1-4; d_gene: .; len: 15; abundance: .; v_gene: TRBV6-5; CDR3aa: CASSYSGTPNEKLFF; CDR3nt: TGTGCCAGCAGTTACTCGGGGACACCGAATGAAAAACTGTTTTTT
j_gene: TRBJ2-4; d_gene: .; len: 17; abundance: .; v_gene: TRBV7-2; CDR3aa: CASSLRPGAIAKNIQYF; CDR3nt: TGTGCCAGCAGCTTACGGCCGGGGGCCATAGCCAAAAACATTCAGTACTTC